These 6 T cell receptor beta chains originate from one sample sequenced in a study of shared clonotypes between healthy human individuals. Profiled with immunoSEQ multiplex PCR; TCRdb holds only in-frame clones, not every one. The table includes roughly 2.2 million clones, 90% to 95% detected once. Material for sequencing was naive CD4+ T cells from PBMCs. The subset: CD45RA+ positively selected. These receptors originate from a man younger than 35 in good health. Some clones in this sample may be carry-over from other donors' samples.

V usage is TRBV5-1 and J usage is TRBJ2-3; TRBD1 matches 7 bases. With 4 bases clipped from V and 6 bases from J, the junction kept 8 bases outside the gene matches. Germline V lookup: CDR1 SGHRS, CDR2 YFSETQ. The CDR3 is made up of 14 amino acids. The CDR3 reads CASSTIPGQDTQYF. The CDR3 DNA reads as TGCGCCAGCAGCACCATACCGGGACAGGATACGCAGTATTTT.

The chain has TRBV6-5 and TRBJ1-1, with D hard to call. Germline V gives CDR1 MNHEY, CDR2 SVGAGI. The CDR3 has 12 residues. Trimming left V 4 bases short and J 10 bases short, with 13 bases between. DNA for the CDR3: TGTGCCAGCAGTTTAGCGAGAAATGGAGCTTTCTTT. As protein: CASSLARNGAFF.

The chain uses TRBV29-1 and TRBJ2-5, with D uncertain. The end of the DNA fits TRBJ2-7 better, so the J call may be wrong. The length of the CDR3 is 13 residues. CDR1 is SQVTM, CDR2 ANQGSEA, per germline. CDR3 in DNA: TGCAGCGTTGGTCAACGGGCAGACTACGAGCAGTACTTC. This encodes CSVGQRADYEQYF.

The chain is built from TRBV9 and TRBJ2-2, with a tentative D call TRBD2 (6 bases). Germline V gene data show CDR1 as SGDLS and CDR2 as YYNGEE. Deletions cut 4 bases from V and 4 bases from J, with 20 bases between. The CDR3 runs to 17 residues. The chain's CDR3 is CASSTRHGSTGTGELFF. CDR3 coding DNA: TGTGCCAGCAGCACCCGCCACGGGAGTACCGGCACCGGGGAGCTGTTTTTT.

This clone showed up just once. V and J are TRBV5-6 and TRBJ1-2; D might be TRBD1 (5 bases). This CDR3 region has 17 residues. CDR1 and CDR2 from the germline V gene are SGHDT and YYEEEE. V was clipped by 4 bases and J by 4 bases, with 23 bases between them. The CDR3 DNA reads as TGTGCCAGCAGCGTTTCCATCAGGGAACGGACCTCCTATGGCTACACCTTC. Translation: CASSVSIRERTSYGYTF.

This chain connects TRBV10-1 to TRBJ2-7; 7 positions match TRBD1. Germline loops: CDR1 WNHNN, CDR2 SYGVQD (reference sequence). CDR3 length: 14 residues. The ends lost 3 bases at V and 2 bases at J; junction bases unmatched: 4. The CDR3 coding sequence is TGCGCCAGCAGTGACGGGACAGCCACCTACGAGCAGTACTTC. Translated, it gives CASSDGTATYEQYF.